Listed below are T cell receptor beta chains from one sample, sequenced in a study of T cell clones after liver transplantation. Produced via immunoSEQ multiplex PCR; TCRdb's table is partial and in-frame only. Among 70,000 to 95,000 clones listed, around four fifths were seen once. The sample in question was CD4+ T cells from blood, obtained at the 22-month timepoint. These receptors were collected from a human patient who received a liver transplant. Some T cells may originate from the graft donor. Both conserved end residues are part of each CDR3. The D gene is left open where the match is weak. Rows may omit the clone size; those that give it use once, few, many or a size class.

j_call d_call clone_size v_call cdr3_aa cdr3_nt
TRBJ1-2 . . TRBV4-3 CASSQDASGYTF TGCGCCAGCAGCCAAGACGCGAGTGGCTACACCTTC
TRBJ1-2 . once TRBV6-5 CASSLSMSNYGYTF TGTGCCAGCAGTTTAAGTATGTCTAACTATGGCTACACCTTC
TRBJ2-3 TRBD2 . TRBV29-1 CSASSGGADTQYF TGCAGCGCATCTAGCGGGGGGGCCGATACGCAGTATTTT
TRBJ2-6 . . TRBV2 CASRPLSSSGANVLTF TGTGCCAGCAGGCCCCTTAGTTCATCTGGGGCCAACGTCCTGACTTTC
TRBJ1-5 TRBD1 few TRBV2 CASRPTGTNQPQHF TGTGCCAGCAGACCGACAGGGACTAATCAGCCCCAGCATTTT
TRBJ2-1 . . TRBV5-4 CASSLGGINEQFF TGTGCCAGCAGCTTGGGAGGGATTAATGAGCAGTTCTTC
TRBJ2-7 TRBD1 once TRBV18 CASSPPTTGGNEQYF TGTGCCAGCTCACCACCTACGACAGGGGGGAACGAGCAGTACTTC
TRBJ1-1 . few TRBV19 CASRLKQGWTEAFF TGTGCCAGTAGACTTAAACAGGGTTGGACTGAAGCTTTCTTT
TRBJ1-1 . . TRBV28 CASDRRVPLAEAFF TGTGCCAGCGACAGGAGGGTCCCGCTTGCTGAAGCTTTCTTT
TRBJ2-7 TRBD2 . TRBV4-2 CASSQLVSGSGASYEQYF TGTGCCAGCAGCCAGCTAGTTTCGGGTAGCGGGGCCTCCTACGAGCAGTACTTC
TRBJ1-2 . . TRBV6-4 CASSDRGINYGYTF TGTGCCAGCAGTGACCGAGGAATCAACTATGGCTACACCTTC
TRBJ1-5 . . TRBV5-6 CASSFGGLGNQPQHF TGTGCCAGCAGCTTTGGGGGGCTCGGCAATCAGCCCCAGCATTTT
TRBJ2-5 TRBD2 . TRBV11-1 CASRGGAGQETQYF TGTGCCAGCCGGGGGGGCGCAGGCCAAGAGACCCAGTACTTC
TRBJ2-3 TRBD2 few TRBV5-4 CASSSTSGRLSDTQYF TGTGCCAGCAGCTCGACTAGCGGGAGATTATCGGATACGCAGTATTTT
TRBJ2-2 . . TRBV4-1 CASSKKEAGELFF TGCGCCAGCAGCAAGAAAGAGGCCGGGGAGCTGTTTTTT
TRBJ2-7 TRBD1 . TRBV5-4 CASRPGQGSSYEQYF TGTGCCAGCAGACCAGGACAGGGGAGCTCCTACGAGCAGTACTTC
TRBJ2-3 . many TRBV6-1 CASKSGADTQYF TGTGCCAGCAAATCGGGAGCAGATACGCAGTATTTT
TRBJ1-4 . . TRBV2 CASAVGEKLFF TGTGCCAGCGCGGTCGGTGAAAAACTGTTTTTT
TRBJ2-7 . . TRBV29-1 CSVEDYPIGEQYF TGCAGCGTTGAAGATTATCCGATTGGTGAGCAGTACTTC
TRBJ2-5 . . TRBV6-1 CASNARETQYF TGTGCCAGCAACGCCCGGGAGACCCAGTACTTC
TRBJ2-5 . . TRBV7-3 CASSLTSPQETQYF TGTGCCAGCAGCTTAACAAGCCCCCAAGAGACCCAGTACTTC
TRBJ1-2 . few TRBV19 CASSHRANYGYTF TGTGCCAGTAGTCACAGGGCTAACTATGGCTACACCTTC
TRBJ2-2 . . TRBV29-1 CSVLGGGPAPGELFF TGCAGCGTGCTGGGCGGGGGCCCGGCACCCGGGGAGCTGTTTTTT
TRBJ2-1 . . TRBV7-2 CASSLGVRRGDEQFF TGTGCCAGCAGCTTAGGGGTTAGACGTGGTGATGAGCAGTTCTTC
TRBJ2-5 . . TRBV18 CASSPIPGMETQYF TGTGCCAGCTCACCAATTCCAGGGATGGAGACCCAGTACTTC
TRBJ2-1 . . TRBV20-1 CSARSFDEQFF TGCAGTGCTAGGAGTTTCGATGAGCAGTTCTTC
TRBJ1-1 . . TRBV4-2 CASSQDRGTMNTEAFF TGTGCCAGCAGCCAAGATCGGGGGACCATGAACACTGAAGCTTTCTTT
TRBJ2-3 . . TRBV13 CASSSGHRTDTQYF TGTGCCAGCAGCTCGGGACATCGCACAGATACGCAGTATTTT
TRBJ2-2 . medium-sized TRBV19 CASSIGTLHTGELFF TGTGCCAGTAGTATCGGGACACTTCACACCGGGGAGCTGTTTTTT
TRBJ2-1 TRBD2 . TRBV5-7 CASSLGIVGGRARRNEQFF TGTGCCAGCAGCTTGGGGATCGTTGGCGGGAGGGCCCGGCGGAATGAGCAGTTCTTC
TRBJ2-7 . . TRBV5-5 CASSLADYEQYF TGTGCCAGCAGCTTGGCCGACTACGAGCAGTACTTC
TRBJ1-2 . . TRBV11-2 CASSLGPNYGYTF TGTGCCAGCAGCCTTGGGCCTAACTATGGCTACACCTTC
TRBJ1-2 . once TRBV6-6 CASSGGGANYGYTF TGTGCCAGCAGTGGTGGGGGAGCTAACTATGGCTACACCTTC
TRBJ2-3 . . TRBV9 CASSVGVTTSTQYF TGTGCCAGCAGCGTAGGTGTCACAACCTCTACGCAGTATTTT
TRBJ2-3 . . TRBV19 CASSSRTAGTGRTDTQYF TGTGCCAGTAGTTCCCGCACGGCCGGGACGGGGCGCACAGATACGCAGTATTTT
TRBJ1-1 . . TRBV11-2 CASSLVVTEAFF TGTGCCAGCAGCCTAGTTGTAACTGAAGCTTTCTTT
TRBJ2-5 TRBD2 . TRBV19 CASSLQRGGTQYF TGTGCCAGTAGTCTACAGCGGGGAGGGACCCAGTACTTC
TRBJ2-5 TRBD2 . TRBV7-8 CASSHRTSGTETQYF TGTGCCAGCAGCCACCGGACTAGCGGGACGGAGACCCAGTACTTC
TRBJ2-3 . . TRBV5-1 CASSPRDFSTDTQYF TGCGCCAGCAGCCCCCGGGACTTTAGCACAGATACGCAGTATTTT
TRBJ1-1 TRBD1 once TRBV5-5 CASSSDRGQAFF TGTGCCAGCAGCTCAGACAGGGGGCAAGCTTTCTTT
TRBJ1-6 . . TRBV9 CASSDEGGSPLHF TGTGCCAGCAGCGATGAAGGGGGTTCACCCCTCCACTTT
TRBJ2-1 . . TRBV7-2 CASSRDRFAGNEQFF TGTGCCAGCAGCCGAGATCGGTTCGCGGGCAATGAGCAGTTCTTC
TRBJ1-2 . . TRBV5-4 CASSPQDRWIHYGYTF TGTGCCAGCAGCCCCCAGGACCGATGGATTCATTATGGCTACACCTTC
TRBJ2-5 . . TRBV6-1 CASNINGASETQYF TGTGCCAGCAACATAAACGGCGCCTCGGAGACCCAGTACTTC
TRBJ1-1 . . TRBV19 CASRGRGNTEAFF TGTGCCAGTAGGGGCCGCGGGAACACTGAAGCTTTCTTT
TRBJ2-3 . . TRBV5-4 CASSPQGTRYTQYF TGTGCCAGCAGCCCTCAGGGTACTAGATATACGCAGTATTTT
TRBJ1-2 . . TRBV7-2 CASSSRRSYGYTF TGTGCCAGCAGCTCGAGACGCAGCTATGGCTACACCTTC
TRBJ2-4 . once TRBV6-1 CASRVTRSGNIQYF TGTGCCAGCAGAGTGACCAGGAGCGGGAACATTCAGTACTTC
TRBJ1-5 TRBD1 . TRBV29-1 CSVKGAGGNQPQHF TGCAGCGTTAAGGGGGCGGGCGGCAATCAGCCCCAGCATTTT
TRBJ1-5 TRBD1 . TRBV6-6 CASSQDRDNQPQHF TGTGCCAGCTCTCAGGACAGGGACAATCAGCCCCAGCATTTT
TRBJ2-1 . . TRBV7-9 CASSLVKGFPEQFF TGTGCCAGCAGCTTAGTAAAGGGATTTCCTGAGCAGTTCTTC
TRBJ2-7 TRBD1 . TRBV28 CASTLRPGQGSSEQYF TGTGCCAGCACCCTGAGACCGGGACAGGGGTCAAGCGAGCAGTACTTC
TRBJ2-7 . . TRBV28 CASSNRVSYEQYF TGTGCCAGCAGTAACAGGGTCTCCTACGAGCAGTACTTC
TRBJ2-7 . . TRBV30 CAWSGISWGEQYF TGTGCCTGGAGTGGGATTTCCTGGGGCGAGCAGTACTTC
TRBJ2-3 . . TRBV18 CASSPPSPGDTQYF TGTGCCAGCTCACCACCGAGCCCGGGAGATACGCAGTATTTT
TRBJ2-7 . once TRBV28 CASSYDSYEQYF TGTGCCAGCAGTTATGACAGCTACGAGCAGTACTTC